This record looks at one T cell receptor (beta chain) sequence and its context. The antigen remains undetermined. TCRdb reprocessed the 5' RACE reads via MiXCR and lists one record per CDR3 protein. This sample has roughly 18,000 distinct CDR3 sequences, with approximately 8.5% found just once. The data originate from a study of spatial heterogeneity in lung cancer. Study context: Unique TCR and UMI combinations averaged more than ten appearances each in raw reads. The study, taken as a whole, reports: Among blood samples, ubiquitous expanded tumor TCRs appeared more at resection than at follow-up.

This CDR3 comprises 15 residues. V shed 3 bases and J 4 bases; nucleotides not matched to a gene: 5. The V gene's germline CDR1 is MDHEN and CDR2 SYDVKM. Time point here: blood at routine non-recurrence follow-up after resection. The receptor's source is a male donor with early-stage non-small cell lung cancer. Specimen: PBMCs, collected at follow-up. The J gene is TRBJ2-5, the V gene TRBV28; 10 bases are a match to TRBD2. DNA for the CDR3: TGTGCCAGCAGTTTTGCTAGCGGGGGTACAGAGACCCAGTACTTC. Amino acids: CASSFASGGTETQYF.